These 6 T cell receptor beta chains were sequenced from one sample in a study of cytomegalovirus exposure and HLA in healthy donors. The protocol was immunoSEQ multiplex PCR, while the TCRdb copy is restricted to in-frame clones and leaves out a portion. The table records approximately 170,000 clones, 91% of them present only once. The sample comprised PBMCs. The receptors were sampled from a woman in her late teens or twenties in good health and CMV-seropositive.

The CDR3 here is CASSFGPDTYEQYF. CDR3 nucleotide sequence: TGTGCCAGCAGCTTCGGGCCGGACACCTACGAGCAGTACTTC. The rearrangement links TRBV11-2 to TRBJ2-7; D may be TRBD1 (5 bases). This CDR3 is 14 amino acids long. The V end was cut by 3 bases, the J end by 2 bases, with 11 bases between. Germline loops: CDR1 SGHAT, CDR2 FQNNGV.

The CDR3 nucleotides read TGTGCCAGCAGCTTGGACAGGGTCACTGAAGCTTTCTTT. It is translated as CASSLDRVTEAFF. The V gene is TRBV5-4, the J gene TRBJ1-1; D perhaps matches TRBD1 (6 bases). Germline CDR1 and CDR2: SGHNT and YYREEE (reference sequence). Deletions cut 0 bases from V and 4 bases from J, with 7 bases between. The CDR3 consists of 13 residues.

The CDR3 is CASSQLTGGNGEKLFF. DNA for the CDR3: TGCGCCAGCAGCCAACTTACAGGGGGCAACGGAGAAAAACTGTTTTTT. The chain employs TRBV4-1 and TRBJ1-4; the match to TRBD1 covers 9 bases. J lost 8 bases, V lost 2 bases, and 9 bases had no gene match. The CDR3 totals 16 residues. From germline, CDR1 is MGHRA and CDR2 YSYEKL.

The V call is TRBV6-6, the J call TRBJ1-1, with 8 bases identical to TRBD1. With V trimmed by 6 bases and J by 4 bases, 4 bases remained unmatched. The germline V gene encodes CDR1 MNHNY and CDR2 SVGAGI (reference sequence). This CDR3 contains 13 residues. The DNA for the CDR3 is TGTGCCAGCAGCAATACAGGGGGCACTGAAGCTTTCTTT. This sequence encodes CASSNTGGTEAFF.

V is TRBV25-1 and J is TRBJ2-7, with D maybe TRBD1 (5 bases). V lost 2 bases and J 5 bases, leaving 7 bases between the germline ends. CDR1 is MGHDK, CDR2 SYGVNS, per germline. The CDR3 spans 12 residues. CDR3 DNA sequence: TGTGCCAGCAGTGAACAGGGCCACGAGCAGTACTTC. This gives the protein CASSEQGHEQYF.

The V gene is TRBV19, the J gene TRBJ2-2, with 8 bases aligning to TRBD1. The germline CDR1 and CDR2 sequences are LNHDA and SQIVND (reference sequence). The trim removed 5 bases at V and 4 bases at J, leaving 6 bases unmatched. This CDR3 is built from 15 residues. CDR3 protein: CASSGQGRSTGELFF. The CDR3 DNA reads TGTGCCAGTAGTGGACAGGGTCGGAGCACCGGGGAGCTGTTTTTT.